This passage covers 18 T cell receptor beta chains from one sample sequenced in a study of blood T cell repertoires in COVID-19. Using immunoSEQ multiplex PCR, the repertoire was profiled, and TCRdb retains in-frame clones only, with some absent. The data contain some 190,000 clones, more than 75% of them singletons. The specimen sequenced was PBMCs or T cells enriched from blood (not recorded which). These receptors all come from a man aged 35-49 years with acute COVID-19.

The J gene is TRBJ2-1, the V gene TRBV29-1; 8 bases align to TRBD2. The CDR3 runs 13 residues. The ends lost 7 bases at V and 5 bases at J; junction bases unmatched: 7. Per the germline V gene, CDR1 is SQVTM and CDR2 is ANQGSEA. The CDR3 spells CSGVAGGNNEQFF. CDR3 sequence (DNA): TGCAGCGGAGTGGCGGGGGGTAACAATGAGCAGTTCTTC.

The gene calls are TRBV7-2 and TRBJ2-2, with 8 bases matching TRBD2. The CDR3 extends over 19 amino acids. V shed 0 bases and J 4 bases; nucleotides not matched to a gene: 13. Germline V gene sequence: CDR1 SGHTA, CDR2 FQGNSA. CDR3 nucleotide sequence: TGTGCCAGCAGCTTAGCCGGGACTAGTTCGGGTGCGGGCACCGGGGAGCTGTTTTTT. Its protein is CASSLAGTSSGAGTGELFF.

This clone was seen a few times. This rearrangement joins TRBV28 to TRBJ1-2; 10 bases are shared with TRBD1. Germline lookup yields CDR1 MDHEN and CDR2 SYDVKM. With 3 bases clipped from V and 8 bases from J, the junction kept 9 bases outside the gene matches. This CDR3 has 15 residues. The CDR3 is CASSFPRTGGGGYTF. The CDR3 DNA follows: TGTGCCAGCAGTTTCCCACGGACAGGGGGTGGGGGCTACACCTTC.

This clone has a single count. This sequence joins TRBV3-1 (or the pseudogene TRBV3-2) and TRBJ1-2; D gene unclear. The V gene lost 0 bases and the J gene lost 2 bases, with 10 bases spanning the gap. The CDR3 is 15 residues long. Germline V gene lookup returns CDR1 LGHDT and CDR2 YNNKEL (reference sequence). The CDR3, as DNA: TGTGCCAGCAGCCAAGAATTCGTAGAGAACTATGGCTACACCTTC. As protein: CASSQEFVENYGYTF.

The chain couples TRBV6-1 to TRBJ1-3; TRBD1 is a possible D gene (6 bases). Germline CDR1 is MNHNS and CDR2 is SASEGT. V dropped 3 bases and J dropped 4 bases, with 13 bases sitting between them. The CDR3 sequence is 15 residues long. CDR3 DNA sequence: TGTGCCAGCAGTGAGGTACAGGGCTCCGGAAACACCATATATTTT. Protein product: CASSEVQGSGNTIYF.

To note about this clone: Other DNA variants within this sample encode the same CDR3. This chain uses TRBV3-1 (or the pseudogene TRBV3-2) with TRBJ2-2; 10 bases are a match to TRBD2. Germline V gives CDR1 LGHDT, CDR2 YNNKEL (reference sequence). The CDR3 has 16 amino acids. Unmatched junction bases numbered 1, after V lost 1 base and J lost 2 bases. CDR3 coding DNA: TGTGCCAGCAGCCAAGGACTAGCGGGCAACACCGGGGAGCTGTTTTTT. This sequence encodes CASSQGLAGNTGELFF.

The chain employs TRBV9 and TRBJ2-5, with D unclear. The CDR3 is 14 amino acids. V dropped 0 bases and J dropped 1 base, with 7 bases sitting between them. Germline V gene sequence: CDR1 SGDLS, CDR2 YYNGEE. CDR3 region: CASSVGQAQETQYF. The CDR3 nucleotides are TGTGCCAGCAGCGTAGGACAAGCCCAAGAGACCCAGTACTTC.

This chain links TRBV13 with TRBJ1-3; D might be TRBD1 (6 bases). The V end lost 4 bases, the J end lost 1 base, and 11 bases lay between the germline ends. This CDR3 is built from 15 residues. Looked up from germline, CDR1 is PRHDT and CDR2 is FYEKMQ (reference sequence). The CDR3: CASSSTGKSGNTIYF. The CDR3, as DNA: TGTGCCAGCAGCTCCACAGGGAAATCTGGAAACACCATATATTTT.

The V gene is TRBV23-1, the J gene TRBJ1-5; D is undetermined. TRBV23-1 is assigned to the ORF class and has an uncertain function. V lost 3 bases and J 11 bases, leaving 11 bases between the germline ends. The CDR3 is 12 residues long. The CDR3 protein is CASSHRDRAQHF. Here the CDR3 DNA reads TGCGCCAGCAGTCACCGGGATCGAGCCCAGCATTTT.

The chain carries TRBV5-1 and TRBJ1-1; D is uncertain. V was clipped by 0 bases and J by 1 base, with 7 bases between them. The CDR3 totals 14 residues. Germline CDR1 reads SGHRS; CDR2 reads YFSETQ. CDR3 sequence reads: CASSLVGPNTEAFF. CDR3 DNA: TGCGCCAGCAGCTTGGTTGGGCCGAACACTGAAGCTTTCTTT. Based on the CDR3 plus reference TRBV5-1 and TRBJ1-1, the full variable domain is KAGVTQTPRYLIKTRGQQVTLSCSPISGHRSVSWYQQTPGQGLQFLFEYFSETQRNKGNFPGRFSGRQFSNSRSEMNVSTLELGDSALYLCASSLVGPNTEAFFGQGTRLTVV.

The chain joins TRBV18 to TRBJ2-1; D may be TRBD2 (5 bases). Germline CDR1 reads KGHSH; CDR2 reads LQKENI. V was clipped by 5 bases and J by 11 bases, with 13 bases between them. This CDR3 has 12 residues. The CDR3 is CASSSTNDQQFF. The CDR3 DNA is TGTGCCAGCTCATCGACTAACGACCAGCAGTTCTTC.

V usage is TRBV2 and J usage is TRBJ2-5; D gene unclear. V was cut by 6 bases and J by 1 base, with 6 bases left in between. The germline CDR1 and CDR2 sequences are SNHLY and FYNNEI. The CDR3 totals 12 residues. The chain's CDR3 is CASRPSQETQYF. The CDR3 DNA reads TGTGCCAGCAGGCCCAGCCAAGAGACCCAGTACTTC.

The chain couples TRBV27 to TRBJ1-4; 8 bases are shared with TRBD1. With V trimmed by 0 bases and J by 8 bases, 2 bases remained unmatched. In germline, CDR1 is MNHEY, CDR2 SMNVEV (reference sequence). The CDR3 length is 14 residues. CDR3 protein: CASSLSRQGEKLFF. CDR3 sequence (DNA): TGTGCCAGCAGTTTATCTCGACAGGGGGAAAAACTGTTTTTT.

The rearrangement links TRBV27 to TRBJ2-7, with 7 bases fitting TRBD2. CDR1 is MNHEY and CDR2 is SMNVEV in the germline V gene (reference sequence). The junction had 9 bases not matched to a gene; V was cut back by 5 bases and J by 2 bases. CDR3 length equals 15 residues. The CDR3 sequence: CASSVTGTTPYEQYF. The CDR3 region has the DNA TGTGCCAGCAGTGTTACCGGGACTACACCCTACGAGCAGTACTTC.

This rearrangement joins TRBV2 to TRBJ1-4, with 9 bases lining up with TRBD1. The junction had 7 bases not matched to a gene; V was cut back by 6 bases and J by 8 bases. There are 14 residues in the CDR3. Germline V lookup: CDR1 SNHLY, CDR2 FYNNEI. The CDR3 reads CASRSGQGEEKLFF. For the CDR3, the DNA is TGTGCCAGCAGATCGGGACAGGGTGAAGAAAAACTGTTTTTT.

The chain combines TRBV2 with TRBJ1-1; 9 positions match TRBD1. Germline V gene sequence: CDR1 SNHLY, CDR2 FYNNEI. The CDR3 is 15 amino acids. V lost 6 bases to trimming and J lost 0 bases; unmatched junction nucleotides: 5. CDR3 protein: CASRGQGRMNTEAFF. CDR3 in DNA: TGTGCCAGCAGGGGACAGGGTCGAATGAACACTGAAGCTTTCTTT. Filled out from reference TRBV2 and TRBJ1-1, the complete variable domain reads EPEVTQTPSHQVTQMGQEVILRCVPISNHLYFYWYRQILGQKVEFLVSFYNNEISEKSEIFDDQFSVERPDGSNFTLKIRSTKLEDSAMYFCASRGQGRMNTEAFFGQGTRLTVV.

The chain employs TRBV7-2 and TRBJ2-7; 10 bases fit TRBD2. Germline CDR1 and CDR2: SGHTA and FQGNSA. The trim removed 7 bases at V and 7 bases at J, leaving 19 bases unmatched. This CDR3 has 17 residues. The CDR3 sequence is CASTHPASLAGAGEQYF. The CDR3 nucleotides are TGTGCCAGCACCCACCCCGCCTCGCTAGCGGGAGCCGGGGAGCAGTACTTC.

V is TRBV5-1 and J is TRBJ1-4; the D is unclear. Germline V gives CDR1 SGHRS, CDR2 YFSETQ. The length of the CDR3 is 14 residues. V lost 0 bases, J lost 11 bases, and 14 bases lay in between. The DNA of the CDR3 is TGCGCCAGCAGCTTGGCCCTAGTAGATTCCAAACTGTTTTTT. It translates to CASSLALVDSKLFF.